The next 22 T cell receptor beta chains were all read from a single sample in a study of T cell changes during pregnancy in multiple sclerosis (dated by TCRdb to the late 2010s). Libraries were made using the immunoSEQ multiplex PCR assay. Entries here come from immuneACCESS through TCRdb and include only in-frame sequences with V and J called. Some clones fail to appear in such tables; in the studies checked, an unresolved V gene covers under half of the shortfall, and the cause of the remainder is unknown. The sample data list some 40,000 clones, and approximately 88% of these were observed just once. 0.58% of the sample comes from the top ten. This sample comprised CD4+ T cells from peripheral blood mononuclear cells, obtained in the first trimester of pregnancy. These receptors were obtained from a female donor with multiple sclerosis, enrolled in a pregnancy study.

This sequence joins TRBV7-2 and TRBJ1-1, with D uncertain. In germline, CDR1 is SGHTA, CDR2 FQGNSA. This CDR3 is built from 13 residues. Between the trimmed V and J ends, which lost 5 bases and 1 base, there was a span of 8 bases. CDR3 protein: CASSPNRNTEAFF. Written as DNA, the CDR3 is TGTGCCAGCAGCCCCAACAGGAACACTGAAGCTTTCTTT.

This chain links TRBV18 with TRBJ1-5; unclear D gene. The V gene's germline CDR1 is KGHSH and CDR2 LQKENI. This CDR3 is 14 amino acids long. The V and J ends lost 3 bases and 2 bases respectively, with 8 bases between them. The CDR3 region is CASSPPGGNQPQHF. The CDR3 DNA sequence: TGTGCCAGCTCACCTCCCGGGGGCAATCAGCCCCAGCATTTT.

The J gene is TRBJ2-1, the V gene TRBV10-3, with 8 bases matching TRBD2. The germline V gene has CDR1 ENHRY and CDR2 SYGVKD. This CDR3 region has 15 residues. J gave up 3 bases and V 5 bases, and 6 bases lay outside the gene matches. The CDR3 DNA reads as TGTGCCATCAGTCAAGCGGGAGTTAACTACAATGAGCAGTTCTTC. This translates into CAISQAGVNYNEQFF.

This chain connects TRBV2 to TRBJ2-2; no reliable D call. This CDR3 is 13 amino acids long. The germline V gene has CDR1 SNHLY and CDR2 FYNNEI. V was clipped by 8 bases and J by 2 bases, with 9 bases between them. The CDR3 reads CASQVLNTGELFF. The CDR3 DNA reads TGTGCCAGCCAGGTACTCAACACCGGGGAGCTGTTTTTT. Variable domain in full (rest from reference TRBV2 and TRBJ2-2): EPEVTQTPSHQVTQMGQEVILRCVPISNHLYFYWYRQILGQKVEFLVSFYNNEISEKSEIFDDQFSVERPDGSNFTLKIRSTKLEDSAMYFCASQVLNTGELFFGEGSRLTVL.

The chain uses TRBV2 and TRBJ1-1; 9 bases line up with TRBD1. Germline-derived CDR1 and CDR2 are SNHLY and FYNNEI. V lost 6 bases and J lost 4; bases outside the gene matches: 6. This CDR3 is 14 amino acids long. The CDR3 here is CASSGGQGTTEAFF. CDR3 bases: TGTGCCAGCAGCGGGGGACAGGGAACCACTGAAGCTTTCTTT.

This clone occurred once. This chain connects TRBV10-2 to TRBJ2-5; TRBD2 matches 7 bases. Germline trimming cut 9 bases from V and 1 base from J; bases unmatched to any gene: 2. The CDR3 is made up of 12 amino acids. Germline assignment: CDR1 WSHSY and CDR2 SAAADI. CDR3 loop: CASRLAQETQYF. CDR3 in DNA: TGCGCCAGTCGACTAGCCCAAGAGACCCAGTACTTC.

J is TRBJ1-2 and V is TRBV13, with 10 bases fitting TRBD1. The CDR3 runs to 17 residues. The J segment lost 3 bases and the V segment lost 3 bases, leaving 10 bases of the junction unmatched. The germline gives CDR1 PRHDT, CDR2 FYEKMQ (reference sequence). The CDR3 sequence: CASSFSVFGQGDYGYTF. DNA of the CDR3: TGTGCCAGCAGCTTCAGTGTCTTTGGACAGGGGGACTATGGCTACACCTTC.

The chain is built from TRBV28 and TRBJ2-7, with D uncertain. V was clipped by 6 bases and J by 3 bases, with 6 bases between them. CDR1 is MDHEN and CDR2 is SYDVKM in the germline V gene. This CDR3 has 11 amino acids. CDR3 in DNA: TGTGCCAGCAGAACTATCTACGAGCAGTACTTC. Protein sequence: CASRTIYEQYF.

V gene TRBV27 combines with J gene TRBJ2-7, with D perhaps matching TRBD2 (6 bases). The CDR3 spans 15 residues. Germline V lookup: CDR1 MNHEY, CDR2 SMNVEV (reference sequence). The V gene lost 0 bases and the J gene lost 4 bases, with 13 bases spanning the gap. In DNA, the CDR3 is TGTGCCAGCAGTTTATCGGCGGGACTCCCGTACGAGCAGTACTTC. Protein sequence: CASSLSAGLPYEQYF.

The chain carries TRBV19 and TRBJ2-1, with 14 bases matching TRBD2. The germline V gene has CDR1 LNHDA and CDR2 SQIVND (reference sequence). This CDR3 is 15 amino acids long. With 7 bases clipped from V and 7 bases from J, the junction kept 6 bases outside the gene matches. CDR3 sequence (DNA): TGTGCCAGTACTTCCGGGACTAGCGGGAGAAATGAGCAGTTCTTC. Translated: CASTSGTSGRNEQFF.

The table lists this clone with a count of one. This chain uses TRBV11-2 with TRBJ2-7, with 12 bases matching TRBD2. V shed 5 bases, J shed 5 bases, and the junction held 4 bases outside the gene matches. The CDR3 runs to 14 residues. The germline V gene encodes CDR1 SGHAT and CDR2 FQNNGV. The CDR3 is CASSPSGRAHEQYF. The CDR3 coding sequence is TGTGCCAGCAGCCCTAGCGGGAGGGCCCACGAGCAGTACTTC. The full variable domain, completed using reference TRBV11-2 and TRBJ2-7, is EAGVAQSPRYKIIEKRQSVAFWCNPISGHATLYWYQQILGQGPKLLIQFQNNGVVDDSQLPKDRFSAERLKGVDSTLKIQPAKLEDSAVYLCASSPSGRAHEQYFGPGTRLTVT.

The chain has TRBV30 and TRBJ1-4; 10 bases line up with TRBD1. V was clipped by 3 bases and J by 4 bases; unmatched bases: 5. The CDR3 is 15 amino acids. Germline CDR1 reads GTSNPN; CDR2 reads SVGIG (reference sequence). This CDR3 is CAWRGQGLFNEKLFF. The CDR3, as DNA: TGTGCCTGGAGGGGACAGGGGCTCTTTAATGAAAAACTGTTTTTT. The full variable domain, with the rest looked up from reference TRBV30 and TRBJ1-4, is SQTIHQWPATLVQPVGSPLSLECTVEGTSNPNLYWYRQAAGRGLQLLFYSVGIGQISSEVPQNLSASRPQDRQFILSSKKLLLSDSGFYLCAWRGQGLFNEKLFFGSGTQLSVL.

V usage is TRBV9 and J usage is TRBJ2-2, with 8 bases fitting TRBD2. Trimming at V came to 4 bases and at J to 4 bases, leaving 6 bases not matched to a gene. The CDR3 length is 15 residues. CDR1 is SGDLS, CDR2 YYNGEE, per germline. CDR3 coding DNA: TGTGCCAGCAGCTTAAGCGGGAGAAGCACCGGGGAGCTGTTTTTT. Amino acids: CASSLSGRSTGELFF.

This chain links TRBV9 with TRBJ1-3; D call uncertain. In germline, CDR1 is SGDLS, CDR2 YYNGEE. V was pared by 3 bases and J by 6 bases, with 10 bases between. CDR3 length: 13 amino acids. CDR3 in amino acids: CASSDTPLNTIYF. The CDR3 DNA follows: TGTGCCAGCAGCGACACCCCTTTAAACACCATATATTTT.

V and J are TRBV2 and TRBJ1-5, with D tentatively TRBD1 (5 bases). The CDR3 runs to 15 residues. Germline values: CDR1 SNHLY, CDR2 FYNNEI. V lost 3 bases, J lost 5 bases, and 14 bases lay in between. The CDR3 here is CASSDKRGWDQPQHF. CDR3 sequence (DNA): TGTGCCAGCAGTGACAAAAGGGGTTGGGATCAGCCCCAGCATTTT.

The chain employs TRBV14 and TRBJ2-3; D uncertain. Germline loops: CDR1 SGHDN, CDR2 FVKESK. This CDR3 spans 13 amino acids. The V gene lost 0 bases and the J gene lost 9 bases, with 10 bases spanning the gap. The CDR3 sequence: CASSQDPSPTQYF. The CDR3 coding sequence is TGTGCCAGCAGCCAAGACCCCTCCCCCACGCAGTATTTT.

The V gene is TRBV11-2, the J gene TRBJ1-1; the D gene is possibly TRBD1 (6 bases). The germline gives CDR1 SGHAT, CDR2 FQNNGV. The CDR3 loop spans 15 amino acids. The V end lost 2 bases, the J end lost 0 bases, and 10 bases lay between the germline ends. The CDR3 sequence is CASSLSQGMNTEAFF. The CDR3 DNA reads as TGTGCCAGCAGCTTATCCCAGGGGATGAACACTGAAGCTTTCTTT.

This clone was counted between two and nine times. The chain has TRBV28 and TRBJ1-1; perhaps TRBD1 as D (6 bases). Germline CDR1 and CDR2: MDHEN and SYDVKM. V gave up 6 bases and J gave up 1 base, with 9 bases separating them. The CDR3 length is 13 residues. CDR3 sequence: CASRGDKNTEAFF. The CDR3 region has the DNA TGTGCCAGCAGAGGGGACAAGAACACTGAAGCTTTCTTT.

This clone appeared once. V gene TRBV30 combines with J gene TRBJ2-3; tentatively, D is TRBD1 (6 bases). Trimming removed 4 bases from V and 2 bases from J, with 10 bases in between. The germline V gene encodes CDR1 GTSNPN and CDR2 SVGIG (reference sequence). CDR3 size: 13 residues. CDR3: CAWKGDHTDTQYF. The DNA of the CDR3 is TGTGCCTGGAAGGGGGATCACACAGATACGCAGTATTTT.

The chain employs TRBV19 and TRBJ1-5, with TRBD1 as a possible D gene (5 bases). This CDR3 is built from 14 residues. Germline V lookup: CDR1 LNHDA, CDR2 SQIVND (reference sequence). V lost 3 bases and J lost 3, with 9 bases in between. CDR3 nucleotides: TGTGCCAGTAGTATCGGGGGATTCAATCAGCCCCAGCATTTT. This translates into CASSIGGFNQPQHF.

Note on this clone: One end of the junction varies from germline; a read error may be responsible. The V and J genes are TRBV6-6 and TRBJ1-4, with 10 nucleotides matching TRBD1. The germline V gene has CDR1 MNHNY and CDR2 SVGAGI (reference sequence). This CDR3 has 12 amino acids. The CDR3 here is CASSYSGQGEEF. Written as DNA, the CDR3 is TGTGCCAGCAGTTACTCTGGACAGGGGGAAGAATTT.

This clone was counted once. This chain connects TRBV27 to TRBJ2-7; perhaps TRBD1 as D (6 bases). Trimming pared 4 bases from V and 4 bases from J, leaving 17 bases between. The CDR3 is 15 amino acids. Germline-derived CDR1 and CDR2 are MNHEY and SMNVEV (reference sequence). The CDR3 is CASSWTGTTDYEQYF. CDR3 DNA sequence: TGTGCCAGCAGTTGGACCGGGACAACTGATTACGAGCAGTACTTC.